What follows are 22 T cell receptor beta chains derived from one specimen sequenced in a study of cytomegalovirus exposure and HLA in healthy donors. PCR primers comprised 60 Vbeta and 13 Jbeta primers. The assay was immunoSEQ multiplex PCR, and TCRdb's table has in-frame clones only and misses some. In the table there are about 150,000 clones, approximately 84% of which are singletons. The sequenced sample consisted of PBMCs. All receptors derive from a woman aged 18 to 35 in good health and CMV-seronegative.

The chain uses TRBV30 and TRBJ2-3, with 7 positions matching TRBD2. V lost 2 bases to trimming and J lost 1 base; unmatched junction nucleotides: 9. The CDR3 runs to 16 residues. The germline CDR1 and CDR2 sequences are GTSNPN and SVGIG (reference sequence). DNA for the CDR3: TGTGCCTGGAGTCCACATGTGGGGAGGGGCACAGATACGCAGTATTTT. It specifies CAWSPHVGRGTDTQYF.

This sequence joins TRBV28 and TRBJ1-1; D remains ambiguous. The CDR3 has 15 amino acids. Trimming removed 2 bases at V and 4 bases at J, with 14 bases between. Germline V lookup: CDR1 MDHEN, CDR2 SYDVKM. The CDR3, as DNA: TGTGCCAGCAGTTTACTCGGCCCGACGGGCACTGAAGCTTTCTTT. Protein product: CASSLLGPTGTEAFF.

The genes are TRBV19 and TRBJ2-7; D unresolved. Germline CDR1 reads LNHDA; CDR2 reads SQIVND (reference sequence). Trimming stripped 2 bases from V and 5 bases from J, with 13 bases between. The CDR3 length is 14 residues. The CDR3 here is CASSIIPLSDEQYF. DNA of the CDR3: TGTGCCAGTAGTATAATCCCCCTCAGCGACGAGCAGTACTTC.

Comment on this clone: Mismatch with germline at one junction end may stem from a read error. This CDR3 is CASSLDTLETQYF. The CDR3 DNA reads as TGTGCTAGCAGCTTAGATACTCTAGAGACCCAGTACTTC. The V and J genes are TRBV7-7 and TRBJ2-5; no clear D gene. This CDR3 comprises 13 residues. Germline assignment: CDR1 SSHAT and CDR2 FNYEAQ (reference sequence). Combining the CDR3 with reference TRBV7-7 and TRBJ2-5 gives the whole variable domain GAGVSQSPRYKVTKRGQDVTLRCDPISSHATLYWYQQALGQGPEFLTYFNYEAQPDKSGLPSDRFSAERPEGSISTLTIQRTEQRDSAMYRCASSLDTLETQYFGPGTRLLVL.

The V gene is TRBV6-6, the J gene TRBJ2-7; possibly TRBD2 for D (7 bases). This CDR3 comprises 14 residues. Germline CDR1 reads MNHNY; CDR2 reads SVGAGI (reference sequence). V was cut by 6 bases and J by 3 bases, with 15 bases left in between. DNA of the CDR3: TGTGCCAGCAGACCCACCGGGGGGCTCTACGAGCAGTACTTC. It yields the protein CASRPTGGLYEQYF.

This clone was recorded a few times. J is TRBJ1-4 and V is TRBV28; 7 bases align to TRBD1. V gave up 6 bases and J gave up 4 bases; unmatched junction bases: 5. CDR1 is MDHEN, CDR2 SYDVKM, per germline. The CDR3 totals 14 residues. The CDR3 DNA is TGTGCCAGCAGCTACCCAGGGGGTAATGAAAAACTGTTTTTT. This encodes CASSYPGGNEKLFF.

The chain has TRBV7-6 and TRBJ2-1; 8 positions agree with TRBD2. Trimming cost V 4 bases and J 5 bases; bases outside gene matches: 7. The length of the CDR3 is 15 residues. The germline V gene has CDR1 SGHVS and CDR2 FNYEAQ. In DNA form, the CDR3 reads TGTGCCAGCAGCTCCGCCCAGCGGGGGCACAATGAGCAGTTCTTC. Translating it yields CASSSAQRGHNEQFF.

The chain combines TRBV5-1 with TRBJ2-7, with D perhaps matching TRBD2 (5 bases). There are 15 residues in the CDR3. In germline, CDR1 is SGHRS, CDR2 YFSETQ. V lost 4 bases to trimming and J lost 0 bases, with 14 bases between them. The DNA of the CDR3 is TGCGCCAGCAGCGGGCGGGCCGGGGACTCCTACGAGCAGTACTTC. Translated, it gives CASSGRAGDSYEQYF. Full variable domain (rest looked up from reference TRBV5-1 and TRBJ2-7): KAGVTQTPRYLIKTRGQQVTLSCSPISGHRSVSWYQQTPGQGLQFLFEYFSETQRNKGNFPGRFSGRQFSNSRSEMNVSTLELGDSALYLCASSGRAGDSYEQYFGPGTRLTVT.

The rearrangement joins TRBV5-4 to TRBJ2-1; 10 bases map to TRBD2. V lost 1 base to trimming and J lost 7 bases; unmatched junction nucleotides: 2. Germline V gene data show CDR1 as SGHNT and CDR2 as YYREEE (reference sequence). This CDR3 spans 14 amino acids. The CDR3 region is CASSLKLAGNEQFF. The CDR3 DNA is TGTGCCAGCAGCTTGAAACTAGCGGGAAATGAGCAGTTCTTC.

The V and J genes are TRBV5-6 and TRBJ1-2, with no clear D. CDR3 length: 15 residues. V lost 0 bases and J lost 7, with 16 bases in between. Germline CDR1 reads SGHDT; CDR2 reads YYEEEE. CDR3 sequence: CASSLESVLLSGYTF. As DNA, the CDR3 is TGTGCCAGCAGCTTGGAGTCAGTGCTGCTCTCTGGCTACACCTTC.

The CDR3 sequence is CASSYTGMNSPLHF. CDR3 nucleotides: TGTGCCAGCAGTTACACGGGGATGAATTCACCCCTCCACTTT. The chain joins TRBV6-5 to TRBJ1-6; D is uncertain. The CDR3 has 14 residues. Trimming stripped 2 bases from V and 7 bases from J, with 9 bases between. Per germline, CDR1 MNHEY and CDR2 SVGAGI.

The V and J genes are TRBV28 and TRBJ1-5; unclear D gene. The V gene's germline CDR1 is MDHEN and CDR2 SYDVKM. Trimming shortened V by 6 bases and J by 1 base, and 10 bases separated the two germline ends. This CDR3 comprises 14 residues. The CDR3 DNA is TGTGCCAGCAGCATGGCCCCAAGCAATCAGCCCCAGCATTTT. Encoded protein: CASSMAPSNQPQHF.

This clone came up a few times. The chain joins TRBV4-3 to TRBJ1-4; a weak D match, TRBD1 (6 bases). V was clipped by 3 bases and J by 3 bases, with 14 bases between them. Germline V lookup: CDR1 LGHNA, CDR2 YSLEER. This CDR3 has 16 amino acids. CDR3 sequence (DNA): TGCGCCAGCAGCCAGGTAACAGGGCCATCTAATGAAAAACTGTTTTTT. This translates into CASSQVTGPSNEKLFF.

The sample holds a few counts of this clone. This chain joins TRBV27 and TRBJ2-1, with 7 bases matching TRBD1. The germline V gene has CDR1 MNHEY and CDR2 SMNVEV (reference sequence). The V segment lost 3 bases and the J segment 4 bases; nucleotides outside the gene matches: 12. The length of the CDR3 is 17 residues. This CDR3 is CASSFRDSDVGYNEQFF. The DNA of the CDR3 is TGTGCCAGCAGTTTCCGGGACAGCGATGTCGGTTACAATGAGCAGTTCTTC.

This clone was counted a single time. The chain recombines TRBV2 with TRBJ1-5; 8 bases are a match to TRBD1. Germline V lookup: CDR1 SNHLY, CDR2 FYNNEI. The CDR3 has 13 amino acids. V gave up 9 bases and J gave up 6 bases; unmatched junction bases: 7. The CDR3 spells CASGQGFSQPQHF. The DNA for the CDR3 is TGTGCCAGTGGACAGGGTTTCTCTCAGCCCCAGCATTTT.

The chain is built from TRBV7-9 and TRBJ1-4, with D possibly TRBD1 on 6 matching bases. Trimming stripped 5 bases from V and 8 bases from J, with 12 bases between. Germline loops: CDR1 SEHNR, CDR2 FQNEAQ (reference sequence). The CDR3 is made up of 13 amino acids. Written as DNA, the CDR3 is TGTGCCAGCAGCGCAACAGGGCCAGAAAAACTGTTTTTT. This translates into CASSATGPEKLFF.

This clone appeared a single time. The gene calls are TRBV11-2 and TRBJ1-4; D may be TRBD1 (6 bases). Germline CDR1 is SGHAT and CDR2 is FQNNGV. Trimming took off 6 bases at V and 7 bases at J, with 21 bases between the two ends. This CDR3 is 16 amino acids long. In DNA form, the CDR3 reads TGTGCCAGCAGAACTACTCTTGCAGGGGTCGGTGAAAAACTGTTTTTT. This encodes CASRTTLAGVGEKLFF.

This clone was recorded once. The chain employs TRBV28 and TRBJ2-4; 11 nucleotides align to TRBD2. This CDR3 has 16 residues. After removal of 1 base from V and 6 bases from J, the junction contained 5 bases not matched to a gene. The germline V gene encodes CDR1 MDHEN and CDR2 SYDVKM. The CDR3 protein is CASSLFTSGRGNIQYF. In DNA form, the CDR3 reads TGTGCCAGCAGTTTATTCACTAGCGGGAGAGGAAACATTCAGTACTTC.

The CDR3 region is CASNQGTSDTQYF. The CDR3 DNA follows: TGTGCCAGCAATCAAGGGACTTCAGATACGCAGTATTTT. The V call is TRBV27, the J call TRBJ2-3; maybe TRBD2 (6 bases). This CDR3 is 13 amino acids long. CDR1 MNHEY and CDR2 SMNVEV come from the germline V gene (reference sequence). Trimming took off 7 bases at V and 4 bases at J, with 12 bases between the two ends.

V and J are TRBV4-1 and TRBJ1-2, with 8 nucleotides matching TRBD1. The germline V gene encodes CDR1 MGHRA and CDR2 YSYEKL. The ends lost 6 bases at V and 4 bases at J; junction bases unmatched: 10. The length of the CDR3 is 15 residues. In DNA, the CDR3 is TGCGCCAGCAGTCTGTGGACAGGGTTAACCTATGGCTACACCTTC. Translating gives CASSLWTGLTYGYTF.

The chain has TRBV2 and TRBJ1-4, with TRBD1 identical over 7 bases. The CDR3 has 14 amino acids. The V gene end was trimmed by 7 bases and the J gene end by 6 bases; junction bases not matched to a gene: 8. Germline V CDR1 and CDR2: SNHLY, FYNNEI. The CDR3 region has the DNA TGTGCCAGCACCAGACAGGGAGGATATGAAAAACTGTTTTTT. It codes for CASTRQGGYEKLFF.

The chain couples TRBV30 to TRBJ1-4, with 7 bases that match TRBD1. The CDR3 sequence is 14 residues long. Per germline, CDR1 GTSNPN and CDR2 SVGIG (reference sequence). The trim removed 4 bases at V and 12 bases at J, leaving 14 bases unmatched. Here the CDR3 DNA reads TGTGCCTGGAAGACGAATCAGGGGGTGGGTGAACTGTTTTTT. This gives the protein CAWKTNQGVGELFF.